A selection of T cell receptor beta chains follows, all from one sample in a study of blood T cell repertoires in COVID-19. Generated by immunoSEQ multiplex PCR, the TCRdb table keeps only in-frame clones and is missing some. The sample carries 70,000 to 95,000 clones, 75% to 90% recorded once. The specimen was peripheral blood. Every receptor here comes from a human donor in a cohort sampled during active COVID-19. CDR3s include the opening cysteine and the closing phenylalanine or tryptophan. The order of the fields is V gene, D gene, clone size, J gene, CDR3 protein, CDR3 DNA. A D gene is named only where the DNA matches it firmly. Clone size, where shown, is once, few, many, or a class for clones that have expanded.

v_call: TRBV19
d_call: .
clone_size: .
j_call: TRBJ2-6
cdr3_aa: CASSIAAGSSGANVLTF
cdr3_nt: TGTGCCAGTAGTATCGCCGCCGGGAGCTCTGGGGCCAACGTCCTGACTTTC

v_call: TRBV5-1
d_call: TRBD1
clone_size: once
j_call: TRBJ2-7
cdr3_aa: CASRPFSTGGNYEQYF
cdr3_nt: TGCGCCAGCCGACCGTTTTCGACAGGGGGGAACTACGAGCAGTACTTC

v_call: TRBV27
d_call: .
clone_size: .
j_call: TRBJ1-6
cdr3_aa: CASSYSRGTLYNSPLHF
cdr3_nt: TGTGCCAGCAGTTATTCCAGGGGAACTCTTTATAATTCACCCCTCCACTTT

v_call: TRBV7-2
d_call: TRBD1
clone_size: .
j_call: TRBJ2-7
cdr3_aa: CASSLNRGTAYF
cdr3_nt: TGTGCCAGCAGCCTAAACAGGGGGACGGCATACTTC

v_call: TRBV28
d_call: .
clone_size: .
j_call: TRBJ2-7
cdr3_aa: CASSSGGAPSYEQYF
cdr3_nt: TGTGCCAGCAGCAGTGGAGGGGCCCCCTCCTACGAGCAGTACTTC

v_call: TRBV3-1/TRBV3-2
d_call: .
clone_size: .
j_call: TRBJ1-3
cdr3_aa: CASSQVRTTGNTIYF
cdr3_nt: TGTGCCAGCAGCCAAGTTCGGACAACTGGAAACACCATATATTTT

v_call: TRBV7-7
d_call: TRBD1
clone_size: .
j_call: TRBJ2-7
cdr3_aa: CASSPRQGASYEQYF
cdr3_nt: TGTGCTAGCAGCCCCAGGCAGGGGGCCTCCTACGAGCAGTACTTC

v_call: TRBV4-2
d_call: .
clone_size: .
j_call: TRBJ1-2
cdr3_aa: CASSQGRQGSYGYTF
cdr3_nt: TGTGCCAGCAGCCAAGGGCGGCAGGGAAGCTATGGCTACACCTTC

v_call: TRBV5-1
d_call: TRBD2
clone_size: .
j_call: TRBJ2-5
cdr3_aa: CASSLNAGGEETQYF
cdr3_nt: TGCGCCAGCAGCTTGAATGCGGGGGGAGAAGAGACCCAGTACTTC

v_call: TRBV19
d_call: TRBD1
clone_size: once
j_call: TRBJ1-2
cdr3_aa: CASTGGFGYGYTF
cdr3_nt: TGTGCCAGTACAGGGGGCTTCGGGTATGGCTACACCTTC

v_call: TRBV11-2
d_call: .
clone_size: .
j_call: TRBJ2-1
cdr3_aa: CASSLVGGYRLRSYNEQFF
cdr3_nt: TGTGCCAGCAGCTTAGTAGGGGGATACAGGCTACGCTCCTACAATGAGCAGTTCTTC

v_call: TRBV7-2
d_call: TRBD1
clone_size: .
j_call: TRBJ1-5
cdr3_aa: CASSPGGLKEQPQHF
cdr3_nt: TGTGCCAGCAGCCCAGGGGGACTCAAGGAGCAGCCCCAGCATTTT

v_call: TRBV7-2
d_call: TRBD1
clone_size: .
j_call: TRBJ1-2
cdr3_aa: CASRRDRRIYGYTF
cdr3_nt: TGTGCCAGCAGAAGGGACAGGCGAATTTATGGCTACACCTTC

v_call: TRBV6-5
d_call: .
clone_size: .
j_call: TRBJ1-6
cdr3_aa: CASMDWANSPLHF
cdr3_nt: TGTGCCAGCATGGATTGGGCTAATTCACCCCTCCACTTT

v_call: TRBV5-5
d_call: TRBD1
clone_size: .
j_call: TRBJ1-2
cdr3_aa: CASSLGTGSNYGYTF
cdr3_nt: TGTGCCAGCAGCTTGGGGACAGGGTCTAACTATGGCTACACCTTC

v_call: TRBV29-1
d_call: .
clone_size: .
j_call: TRBJ1-1
cdr3_aa: CSVQQGVGTEAFF
cdr3_nt: TGCAGCGTTCAACAGGGAGTAGGCACTGAAGCTTTCTTT